Included here is one TCR beta chain sequence, with context. Its specific antigen is unknown. Base qualities are not recorded, but no much larger clone differs from it by a single base. The data were obtained in a study of Ad26.COV2.S vaccination and SARS-CoV-2 variants (dated by TCRdb to about 2021). For the study in its entirety: Donors in the vaccine arm were drawn from COV1001, a multicentre, randomized, double-blind, placebo-controlled phase I-IIa trial testing Ad26.COV2.S in healthy adults. Ad26.COV2.S was given intramuscularly at 5x10^10 or 1x10^11 viral particles, as a single shot or as two shots 56 days apart. The specificity and breadth of SARS-CoV-2-reactive T cell receptors after Ad26.COV2.S vaccination were assessed by TCRbeta repertoire sequencing. The TCR-sequenced set comprised roughly 30 samples: approximately 20 Ad26.COV2.S vaccine recipients, 5 placebo recipients and 8 SARS-CoV-2 convalescent individuals. Trial participants were randomized into five groups of five: low-dose or high-dose Ad26.COV2.S given once or twice, or placebo on both occasions. Investigators remained blinded to trial group allocation during experiments and outcome assessment.

TCRbeta CDR3 regions were sequenced with the immunoSEQ Assay. After extraction, genomic DNA underwent amplification by bias-controlled multiplex PCR, followed by high-throughput sequencing. The authors' pipeline ran thus. To quantify the absolute abundance of each unique TCRbeta CDR3 region, sequences were collapsed and filtered. T cell fraction was estimated by normalizing TCRbeta template counts to usable DNA, which was measured by amplifying reference genes present in all nucleated cells. Repertoire TCRs were annotated as SARS-CoV-2-specific by exact matching of V gene, CDR3 amino acid sequence and J gene to a known reactive TCR set. The reference SARS-CoV-2 TCR set came from MIRA and was filtered for enrichment in COVID-19-positive ImmuneCODE repertoires, removing public or cross-reactive TCRs. Drawing on the MIRA antigens, annotated TCRs were analysed further at the level of specific ORF or position within ORF. Depth was the summed frequency of annotated unique rearrangements, while breadth was defined as annotated unique rearrangements over total unique productive rearrangements. Two-sided Wilcoxon rank-sum tests were applied when comparing TCR breadth between groups. TCRdb mirrors the immuneACCESS table, restricted to in-frame sequences. Some clones are absent from its copies; in checked studies, under half trace to an unresolved V gene, and the reason for the others is unknown. V and J calls and clone size come straight from that table; D and trimming were deduced from the DNA. The sample contains fewer than 500,000 clones, roughly nine tenths of them found a single time. Approximately 2.5% of the sample goes to the ten largest clones.

Paper-wide results and their limitations: Ad26.COV2.S recipients had higher spike-specific TCR breadth than placebo recipients (P = 0.0014). After vaccination, substantial breadth of spike-specific CD8+ and CD4+ T cell responses was reported. According to the authors, total T cell responses may have been underestimated by the TCR breadth and depth analyses. Comparing responses between vaccine doses or regimens was not something the study was powered to do. Comparable non-spike TCR breadth was observed between vaccine and placebo recipients, consistent with only spike being contained in the vaccine.

The CDR3 starts with the cysteine, ends with the phenylalanine, and has 19 residues. The CDR3 DNA has 57 bases and is translated from base 1. V is trimmed back by 9 bases and J by 0 bases, and the junction contains 16 bases that no gene match accounts for. CDR1 SGHTA and CDR2 FQGNSA are derived from the germline V gene. The intended sense of this specimen's treatment or condition label: roughly 18 received Ad26.COV2.S at low or high dose, single or two shots; roughly 5 received placebo; per-sample allocation not given. For vaccine and placebo recipients, repertoires were sequenced using samples collected on day 63 after the first injection. Cohort 1b enrolled roughly 25 adults aged 18-55 years at a single site in Boston, USA, between 29 July and 7 August 2020. Ad26.COV2.S consisted of a replication-incompetent adenovirus type 26 vector by which a prefusion-stabilized SARS-CoV-2 spike protein from the original Wuhan strain was expressed.

The TCR comes from a person between 18 and 65 years old who received the Ad26.COV2.S COVID-19 vaccine or a placebo. Recombination joined TRBV7-2 with TRBJ2-2, and 10 bases in between align with TRBD2. This specimen consisted of peripheral blood, obtained in a trial of Ad26.COV2.S vaccine versus placebo. The nucleotide sequence reads TGTGCCAGACCTGCGAGCGGGGGGGGTCCGATCGCGAACACCGGGGAGCTGTTTTTT. The encoded protein is CARPASGGGPIANTGELFF. The full variable domain, with segments outside the CDR3 supplied by the reference TRBV7-2 and TRBJ2-2 proteins, appears as GAGVSQSPSNKVTEKGKDVELRCDPISGHTALYWYRQSLGQGLEFLIYFQGNSAPDKSGLPSDRFSAERTGGSVSTLTIQRTQQEDSAVYLCARPASGGGPIANTGELFFGEGSRLTVL.